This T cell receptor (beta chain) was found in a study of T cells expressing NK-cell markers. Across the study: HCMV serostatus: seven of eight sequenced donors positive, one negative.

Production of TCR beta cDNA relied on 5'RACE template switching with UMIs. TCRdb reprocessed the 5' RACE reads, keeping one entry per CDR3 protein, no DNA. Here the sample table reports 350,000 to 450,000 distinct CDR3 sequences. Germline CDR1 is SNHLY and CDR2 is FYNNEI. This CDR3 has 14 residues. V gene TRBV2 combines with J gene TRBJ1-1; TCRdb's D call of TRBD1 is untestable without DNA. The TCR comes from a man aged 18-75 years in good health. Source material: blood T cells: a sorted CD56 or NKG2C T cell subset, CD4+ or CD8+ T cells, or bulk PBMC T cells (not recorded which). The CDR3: CASSEGGAVTEAFF.